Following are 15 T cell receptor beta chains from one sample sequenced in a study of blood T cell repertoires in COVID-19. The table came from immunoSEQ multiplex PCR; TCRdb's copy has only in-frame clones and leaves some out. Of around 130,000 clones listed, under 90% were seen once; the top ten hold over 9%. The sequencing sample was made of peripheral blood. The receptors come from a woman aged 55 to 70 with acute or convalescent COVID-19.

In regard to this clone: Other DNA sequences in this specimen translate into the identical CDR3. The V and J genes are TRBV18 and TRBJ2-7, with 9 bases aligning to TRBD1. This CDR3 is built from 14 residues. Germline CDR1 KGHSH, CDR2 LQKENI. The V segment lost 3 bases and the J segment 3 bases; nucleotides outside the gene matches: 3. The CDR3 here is CASSPRQGVYEQYF. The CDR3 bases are TGTGCCAGCTCACCTAGACAGGGGGTCTACGAGCAGTACTTC.

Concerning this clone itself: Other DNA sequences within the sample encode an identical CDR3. The CDR3 nucleotides are TGTGCCAGCAGTCCCCCAGGGTCTGGAAACACCATATATTTT. This encodes CASSPPGSGNTIYF. The V and J genes are TRBV3-1 (or the pseudogene TRBV3-2) and TRBJ1-3; weak D call: TRBD1 (5 bases). This CDR3 is built from 14 residues. V lost 6 bases and J 1 base, leaving 10 bases between the germline ends. Germline CDR1 is LGHDT and CDR2 is YNNKEL (reference sequence).

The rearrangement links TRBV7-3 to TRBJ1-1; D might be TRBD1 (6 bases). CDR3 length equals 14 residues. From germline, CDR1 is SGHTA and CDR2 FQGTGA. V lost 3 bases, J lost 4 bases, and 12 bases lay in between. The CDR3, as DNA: TGTGCCAGCAGCTTCGCACAGGGAACCACTGAAGCTTTCTTT. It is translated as CASSFAQGTTEAFF.

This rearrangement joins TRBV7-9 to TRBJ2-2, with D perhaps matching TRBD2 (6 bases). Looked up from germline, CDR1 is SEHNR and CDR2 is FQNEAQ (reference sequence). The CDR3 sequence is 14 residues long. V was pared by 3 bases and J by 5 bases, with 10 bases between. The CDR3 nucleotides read TGTGCCAGCAGCTTTAATAGCGGAACCGGGGAGCTGTTTTTT. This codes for CASSFNSGTGELFF.

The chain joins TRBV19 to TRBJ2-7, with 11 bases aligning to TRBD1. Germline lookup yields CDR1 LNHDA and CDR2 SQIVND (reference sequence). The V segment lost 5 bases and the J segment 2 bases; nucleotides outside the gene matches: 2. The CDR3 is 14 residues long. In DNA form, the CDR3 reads TGTGCCAGTAGTCCGGGACAGGGGGCCTACGAGCAGTACTTC. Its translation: CASSPGQGAYEQYF.

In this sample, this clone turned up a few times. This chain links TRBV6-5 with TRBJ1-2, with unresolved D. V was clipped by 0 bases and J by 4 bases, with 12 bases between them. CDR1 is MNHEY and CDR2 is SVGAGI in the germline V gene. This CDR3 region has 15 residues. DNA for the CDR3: TGTGCCAGCAGTTACTCGATACTTAAAACCTATGGCTACACCTTC. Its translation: CASSYSILKTYGYTF.

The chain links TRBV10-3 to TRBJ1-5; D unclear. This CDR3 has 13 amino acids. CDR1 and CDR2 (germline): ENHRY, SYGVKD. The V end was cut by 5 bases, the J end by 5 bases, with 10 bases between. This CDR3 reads CAISPSEDQPQHF. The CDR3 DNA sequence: TGTGCCATCAGTCCATCCGAGGATCAGCCCCAGCATTTT.

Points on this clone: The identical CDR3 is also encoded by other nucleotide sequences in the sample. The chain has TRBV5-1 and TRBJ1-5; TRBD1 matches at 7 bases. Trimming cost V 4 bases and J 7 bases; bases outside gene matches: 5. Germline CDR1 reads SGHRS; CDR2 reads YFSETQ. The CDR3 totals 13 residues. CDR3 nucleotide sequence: TGCGCCAGCAGCCTAACAGGGGACCAGCCCCAGCATTTT. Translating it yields CASSLTGDQPQHF.

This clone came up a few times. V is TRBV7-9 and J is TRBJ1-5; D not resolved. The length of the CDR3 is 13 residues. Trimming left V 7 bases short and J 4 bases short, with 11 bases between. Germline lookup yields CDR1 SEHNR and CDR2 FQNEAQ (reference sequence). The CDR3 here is CASTRSDNQPQHF. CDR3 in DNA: TGTGCCAGCACCCGCTCAGATAATCAGCCCCAGCATTTT.

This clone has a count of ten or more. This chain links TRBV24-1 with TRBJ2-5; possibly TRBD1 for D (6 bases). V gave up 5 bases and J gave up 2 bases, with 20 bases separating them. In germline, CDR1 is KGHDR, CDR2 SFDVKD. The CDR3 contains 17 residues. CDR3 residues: CATSGGLGAVGQETQYF. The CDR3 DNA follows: TGTGCCACCAGTGGGGGTTTGGGGGCTGTGGGACAAGAGACCCAGTACTTC.

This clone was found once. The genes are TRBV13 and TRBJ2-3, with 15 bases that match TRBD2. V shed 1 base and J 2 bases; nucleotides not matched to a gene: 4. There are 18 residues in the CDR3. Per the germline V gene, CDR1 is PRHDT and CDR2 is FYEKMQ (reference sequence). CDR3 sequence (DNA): TGTGCCAGCAGCTTAGAAGGGACTAGCGGGGGGATCACAGATACGCAGTATTTT. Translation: CASSLEGTSGGITDTQYF.

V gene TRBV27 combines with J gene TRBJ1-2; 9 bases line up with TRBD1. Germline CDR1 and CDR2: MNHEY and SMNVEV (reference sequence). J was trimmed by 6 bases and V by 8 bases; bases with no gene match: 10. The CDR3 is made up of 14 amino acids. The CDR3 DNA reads TGTGCCAGCCGCCGGGACAGGGAGGAAAATGGCTACACCTTC. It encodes CASRRDREENGYTF.

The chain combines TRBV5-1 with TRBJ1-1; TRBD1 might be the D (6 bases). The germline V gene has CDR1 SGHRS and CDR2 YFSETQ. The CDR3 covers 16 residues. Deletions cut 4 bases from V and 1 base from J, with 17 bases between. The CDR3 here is CASSRLSGTSNTEAFF. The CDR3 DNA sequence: TGCGCCAGCAGCCGACTCTCCGGGACATCGAACACTGAAGCTTTCTTT.

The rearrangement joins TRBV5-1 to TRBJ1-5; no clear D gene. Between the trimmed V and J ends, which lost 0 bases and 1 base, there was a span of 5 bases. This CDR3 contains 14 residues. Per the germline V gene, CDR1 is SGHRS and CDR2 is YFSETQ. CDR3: CASSLGQSNQPQHF. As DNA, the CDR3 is TGCGCCAGCAGCTTGGGACAAAGCAATCAGCCCCAGCATTTT.

In nucleotides, the CDR3 is TGTGCCAGCAGTAGGCCTGGAGGCGATGGGACTGAAGCTTTCTTT. Its translation is CASSRPGGDGTEAFF. The chain employs TRBV7-6 and TRBJ1-1; D is unresolved. Trimming removed 6 bases from V and 5 bases from J, with 19 bases in between. The CDR3 has 15 residues. Germline V lookup: CDR1 SGHVS, CDR2 FNYEAQ.